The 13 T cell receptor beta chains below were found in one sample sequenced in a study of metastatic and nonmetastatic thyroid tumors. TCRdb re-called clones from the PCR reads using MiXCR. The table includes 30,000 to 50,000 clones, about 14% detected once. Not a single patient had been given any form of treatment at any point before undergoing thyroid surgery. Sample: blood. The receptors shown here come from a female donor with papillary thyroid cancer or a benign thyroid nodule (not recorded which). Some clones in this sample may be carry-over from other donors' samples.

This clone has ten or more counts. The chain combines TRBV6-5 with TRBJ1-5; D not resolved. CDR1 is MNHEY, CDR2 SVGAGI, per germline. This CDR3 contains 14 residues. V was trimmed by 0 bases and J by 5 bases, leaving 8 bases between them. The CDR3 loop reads CASSYSSKYQPQHF. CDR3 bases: TGTGCCAGCAGTTACTCGAGTAAATATCAGCCCCAGCATTTT.

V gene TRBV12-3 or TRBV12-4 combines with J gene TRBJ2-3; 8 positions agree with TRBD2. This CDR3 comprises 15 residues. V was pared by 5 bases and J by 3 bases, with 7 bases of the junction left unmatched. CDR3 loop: CASSRGGIRTDTQYF. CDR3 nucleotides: TGTGCCAGCAGTCGGGGGGGGATCCGAACAGATACGCAGTATTTT.

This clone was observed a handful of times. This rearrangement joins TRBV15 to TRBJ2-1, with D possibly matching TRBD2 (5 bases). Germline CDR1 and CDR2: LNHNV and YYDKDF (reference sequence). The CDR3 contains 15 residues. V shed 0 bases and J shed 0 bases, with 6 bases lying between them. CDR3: CATSREGSSYNEQFF. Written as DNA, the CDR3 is TGTGCCACCAGCAGAGAGGGGAGCTCCTACAATGAGCAGTTCTTC.

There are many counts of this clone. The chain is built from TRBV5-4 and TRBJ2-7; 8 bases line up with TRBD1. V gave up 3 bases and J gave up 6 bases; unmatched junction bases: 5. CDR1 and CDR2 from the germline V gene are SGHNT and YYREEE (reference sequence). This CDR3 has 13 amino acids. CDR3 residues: CASSWTGSGEQYF. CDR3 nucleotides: TGTGCCAGCAGCTGGACAGGGAGCGGCGAGCAGTACTTC.

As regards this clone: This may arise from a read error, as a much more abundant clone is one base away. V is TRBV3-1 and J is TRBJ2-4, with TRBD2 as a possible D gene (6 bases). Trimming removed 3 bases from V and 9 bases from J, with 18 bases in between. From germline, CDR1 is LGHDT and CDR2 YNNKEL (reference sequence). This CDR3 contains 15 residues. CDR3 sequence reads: CASSQATTGSGIQYF. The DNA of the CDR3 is TGTGCCAGCAGCCAGGCGACTACCGGGAGCGGCATTCAGTACTTC.

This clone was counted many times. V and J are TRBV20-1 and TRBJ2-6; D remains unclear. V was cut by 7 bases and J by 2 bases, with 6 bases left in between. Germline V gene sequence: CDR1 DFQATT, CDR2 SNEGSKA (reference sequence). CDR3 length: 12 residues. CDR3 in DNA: TGCAGTGGTGTTGCTGGGGCCAACGTCCTGACTTTC. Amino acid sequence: CSGVAGANVLTF.

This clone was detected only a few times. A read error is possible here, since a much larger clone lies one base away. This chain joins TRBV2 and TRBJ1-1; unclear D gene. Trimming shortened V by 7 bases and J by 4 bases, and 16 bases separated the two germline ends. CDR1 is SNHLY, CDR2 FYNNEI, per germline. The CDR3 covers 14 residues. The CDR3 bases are TGTGCCAGCAAAGGTAGTTCCGGGAGCACTGAAGCTTTCTTT. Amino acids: CASKGSSGSTEAFF.

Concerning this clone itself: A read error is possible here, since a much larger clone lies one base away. The CDR3 loop reads CASTLTSVLRMVGKLFF. CDR3 DNA: TGTGCCAGCACTTTAACTAGCGTCCTTAGGATGGTCGGGAAGCTGTTTTTT. The chain carries TRBV28 and TRBJ2-2; 7 nucleotides align to TRBD2. The CDR3 totals 17 residues. Germline values: CDR1 MDHEN, CDR2 SYDVKM.

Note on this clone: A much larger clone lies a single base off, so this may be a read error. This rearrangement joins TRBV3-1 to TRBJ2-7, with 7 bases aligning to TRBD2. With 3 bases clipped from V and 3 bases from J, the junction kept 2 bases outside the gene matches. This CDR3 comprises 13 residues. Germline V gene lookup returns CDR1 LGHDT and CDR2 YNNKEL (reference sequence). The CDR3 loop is CASSHRGDYEQYF. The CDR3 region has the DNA TGTGCCAGCAGCCACCGGGGGGACTACGAGCAGTACTTC.

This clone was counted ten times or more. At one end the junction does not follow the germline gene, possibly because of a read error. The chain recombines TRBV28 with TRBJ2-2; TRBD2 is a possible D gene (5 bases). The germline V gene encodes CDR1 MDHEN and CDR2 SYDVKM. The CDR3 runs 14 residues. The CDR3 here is CASTFGRNTGELLF. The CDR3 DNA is TGTGCCAGCACCTTCGGCAGGAACACCGGGGAGCTGCTTTTT.

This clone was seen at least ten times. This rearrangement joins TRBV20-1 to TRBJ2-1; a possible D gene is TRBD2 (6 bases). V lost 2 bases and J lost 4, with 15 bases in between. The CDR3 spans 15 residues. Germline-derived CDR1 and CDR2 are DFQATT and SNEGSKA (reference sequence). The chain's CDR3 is CSARLTGTLYNEQFF. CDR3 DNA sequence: TGCAGTGCTAGATTGACCGGGACTTTATACAATGAGCAGTTCTTC.

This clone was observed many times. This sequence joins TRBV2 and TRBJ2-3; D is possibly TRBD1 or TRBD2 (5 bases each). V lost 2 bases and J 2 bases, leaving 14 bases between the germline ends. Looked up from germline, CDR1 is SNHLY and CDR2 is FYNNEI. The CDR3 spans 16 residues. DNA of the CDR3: TGTGCCAGCAGTGAAAGGGGTAGCGAAAACACAGATACGCAGTATTTT. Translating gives CASSERGSENTDTQYF.

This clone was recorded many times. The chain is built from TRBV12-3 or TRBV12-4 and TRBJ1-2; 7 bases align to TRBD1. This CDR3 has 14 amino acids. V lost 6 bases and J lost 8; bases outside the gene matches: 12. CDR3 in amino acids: CASSTGTARGGYTF. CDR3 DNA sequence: TGTGCCAGCAGCACAGGGACAGCCAGAGGGGGCTACACCTTC.